The rows below give T cell receptor beta chains drawn from one sample of a study of blood T cell repertoires in COVID-19. The method was immunoSEQ multiplex PCR; TCRdb's version includes in-frame clones alone and lacks a portion of them. The sample shows 100,000 to 150,000 clones, under 85% of them seen only once. Sample: peripheral blood. These receptors came from a man between 60 and 75 years old with acute or convalescent COVID-19. The conserved cysteine and the conserved F or W are not part of the CDR3 here.

>TRBV2
ASSPDRARDEQF
>TRBV28
ASTKSGTGGSLSGYT
>TRBV4-1
ASSRSETGVTEAF
>TRBV10-3
AIRIPDTNDSPLH
>TRBV28
ASSSPGQAYEQY
>TRBV30
ARAVPLGLAGGDNTGELF
>TRBV28
ASSPNQGRSTEAF
>TRBV5-4
ASTLGVGNDEQF
>TRBV6-6
ASSPGTYTEAF
>TRBV30
AWSHRDRDYNQPQH
>TRBV3-1/TRBV3-2
ASSQGTLAGGETQY
>TRBV11-2
ASSLGVRGLWGETQY
>TRBV5-1
ASSSRGGTEAF
>TRBV4-2
ASSQDRPGGANEQY
>TRBV2
ASSAGVVGNTIY
>TRBV18
ASSPPSRSPLH
>TRBV2
ASSDGNSGANVLT
>TRBV6-1
ASSEIGVPTQY
>TRBV3-1/TRBV3-2
ASSRGTGGSNRGYT
>TRBV15
ATSRDRLAGSTDTQY
>TRBV20-1
SALRNTEAF
>TRBV27
ASTPGGLDTEAF
>TRBV6-2/TRBV6-3
ASSYSFDARGETQY
>TRBV7-8
ASSPTGGIYEQY
>TRBV15
ATSRDRSSLASYGYT
>TRBV19
ASKREGRYEQF
>TRBV3-1/TRBV3-2
ASSLAGNQETQY